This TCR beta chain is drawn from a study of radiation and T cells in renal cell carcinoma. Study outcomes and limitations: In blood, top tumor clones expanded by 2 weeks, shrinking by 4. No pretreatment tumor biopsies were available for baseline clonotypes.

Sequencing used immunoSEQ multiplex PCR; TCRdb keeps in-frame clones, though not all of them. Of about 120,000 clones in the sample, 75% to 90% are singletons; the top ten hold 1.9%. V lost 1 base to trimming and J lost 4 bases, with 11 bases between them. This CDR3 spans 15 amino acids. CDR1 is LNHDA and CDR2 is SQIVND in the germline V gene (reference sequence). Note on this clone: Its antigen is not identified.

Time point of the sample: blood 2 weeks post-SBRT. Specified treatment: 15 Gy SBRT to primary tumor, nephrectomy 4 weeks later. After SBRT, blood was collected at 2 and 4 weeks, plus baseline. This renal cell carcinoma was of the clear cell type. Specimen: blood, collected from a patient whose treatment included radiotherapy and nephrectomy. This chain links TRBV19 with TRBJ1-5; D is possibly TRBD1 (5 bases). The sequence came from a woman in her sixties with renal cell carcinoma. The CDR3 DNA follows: TGTGCCAGTAGTATAGTCCCCGGGACGAATCAGCCCCAGCATTTT. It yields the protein CASSIVPGTNQPQHF.